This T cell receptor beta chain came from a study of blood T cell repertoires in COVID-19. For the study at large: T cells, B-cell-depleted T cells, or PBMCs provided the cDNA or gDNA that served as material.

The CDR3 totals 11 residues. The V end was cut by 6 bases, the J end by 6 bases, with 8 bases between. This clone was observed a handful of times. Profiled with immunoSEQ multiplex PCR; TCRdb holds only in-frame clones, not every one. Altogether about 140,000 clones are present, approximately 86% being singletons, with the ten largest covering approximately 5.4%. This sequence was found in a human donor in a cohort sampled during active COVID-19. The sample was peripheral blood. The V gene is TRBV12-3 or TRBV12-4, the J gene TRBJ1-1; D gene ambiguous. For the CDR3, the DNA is TGTGCCAGCAGACAGAGGGCTGAAGCTTTCTTT. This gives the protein CASRQRAEAFF.